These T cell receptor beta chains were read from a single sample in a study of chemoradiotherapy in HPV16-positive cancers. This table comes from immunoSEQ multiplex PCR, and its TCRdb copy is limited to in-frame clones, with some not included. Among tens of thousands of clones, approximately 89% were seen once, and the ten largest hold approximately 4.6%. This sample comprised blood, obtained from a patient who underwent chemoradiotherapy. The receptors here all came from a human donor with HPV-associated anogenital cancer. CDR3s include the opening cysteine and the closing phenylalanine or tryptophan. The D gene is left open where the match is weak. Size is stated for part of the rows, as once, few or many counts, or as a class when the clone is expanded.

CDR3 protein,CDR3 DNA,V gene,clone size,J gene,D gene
CASSLDRERDTQYF,TGCGCCAGCAGCTTGGACCGAGAGCGGGATACGCAGTATTTT,TRBV5-1,-,TRBJ2-3,-
CASSLGTGGHIDTQYF,TGTGCCAGCAGCTTAGGCACTGGGGGGCATATAGATACGCAGTATTTT,TRBV11-3,-,TRBJ2-3,-
CASSPRGPDTQYF,TGTGCCAGCAGCCCTCGGGGACCGGATACGCAGTATTTT,TRBV7-9,-,TRBJ2-3,-
CASPRGGYTF,TGTGCCAGCCCAAGGGGAGGCTACACCTTC,TRBV2,-,TRBJ1-2,-
CASSLDGIQPQHF,TGTGCCAGCAGCTTAGATGGGATTCAGCCCCAGCATTTT,TRBV7-9,once,TRBJ1-5,-
CSVHPGEGSTEAFF,TGCAGCGTCCACCCCGGGGAGGGATCCACTGAAGCTTTCTTT,TRBV29-1,-,TRBJ1-1,-
CATSRDWTEAFF,TGTGCCACCAGCAGAGATTGGACTGAAGCTTTCTTT,TRBV15,-,TRBJ1-1,-
CASSQVGIKNEQFF,TGTGCCAGTAGTCAGGTGGGGATTAAGAATGAGCAGTTCTTC,TRBV19,-,TRBJ2-1,-
CASSGWTGNGYTF,TGTGCCAGCAGCGGATGGACAGGGAATGGCTACACCTTC,TRBV5-5,-,TRBJ1-2,TRBD1
CASSLGELNQETQYF,TGTGCCAGCAGCTTAGGCGAGCTCAATCAAGAGACCCAGTACTTC,TRBV7-8,-,TRBJ2-5,-
CASSRATFFGNQPQHF,TGTGCCAGTAGTAGAGCGACCTTTTTTGGCAATCAGCCCCAGCATTTT,TRBV19,-,TRBJ1-5,-
CASSISISGGFRQPQHF,TGTGCCAGTAGTATATCGATCTCAGGGGGTTTTAGGCAGCCCCAGCATTTT,TRBV19,-,TRBJ1-5,TRBD1
CASSPSGGTIYF,TGCGCCAGCAGCCCCTCAGGCGGCACCATATATTTT,TRBV4-1,few,TRBJ1-3,-
CASSTRQVSGANVLTF,TGTGCCAGTAGTACTCGACAGGTTTCGGGGGCCAACGTCCTGACTTTC,TRBV19,-,TRBJ2-6,-
CSVVGQGAGGYTF,TGCAGCGTTGTCGGGCAGGGGGCCGGCGGCTACACCTTC,TRBV29-1,-,TRBJ1-2,TRBD1
CASSAGTGGEGYTF,TGTGCCAGCAGTGCCGGGACAGGCGGGGAGGGCTACACCTTC,TRBV27,-,TRBJ1-2,TRBD1
CSVGGTSGRDGDIQYF,TGCAGCGTTGGAGGGACTAGCGGGAGGGACGGAGACATTCAGTACTTC,TRBV29-1,-,TRBJ2-4,TRBD2
CASSQDGQGRETQYF,TGCGCCAGCAGCCAAGATGGTCAGGGGCGGGAGACCCAGTACTTC,TRBV4-1,-,TRBJ2-5,-
CASSLGAGGLSEKLFF,TGTGCCAGCAGCTTAGGGGCCGGGGGGTTAAGTGAAAAACTGTTTTTT,TRBV5-6,-,TRBJ1-4,-
CASSATQGAGGYTF,TGTGCCAGCAGTGCAACACAGGGGGCCGGTGGCTACACCTTC,TRBV6-1,-,TRBJ1-2,TRBD1
CASSRGQYSNQPQHF,TGTGCCAGTAGTAGGGGACAGTATAGCAATCAGCCCCAGCATTTT,TRBV19,-,TRBJ1-5,TRBD1
CASSTRRLAGGSILYEQYF,TGTGCCAGCAGCACCAGGAGACTAGCGGGAGGGTCTATTTTGTACGAGCAGTACTTC,TRBV5-6,few,TRBJ2-7,TRBD2
CASNFRDGSYEQYF,TGTGCCAGCAACTTCCGGGACGGCTCCTACGAGCAGTACTTC,TRBV5-6,-,TRBJ2-7,-
CASSLGLGTQYF,TGCGCCAGCTCCCTCGGTCTTGGGACCCAGTACTTC,TRBV18,-,TRBJ2-5,-
CASRYTSGYNEQFF,TGTGCCAGCAGGTATACTAGCGGGTACAATGAGCAGTTCTTC,TRBV7-2,-,TRBJ2-1,TRBD2
CASSTGGPHNEQFF,TGTGCCAGCAGCACGGGAGGGCCCCACAATGAGCAGTTCTTC,TRBV13,-,TRBJ2-1,TRBD2
CASSLDYRGTEAFF,TGTGCCAGCAGCTTAGATTACAGGGGTACTGAAGCTTTCTTT,TRBV11-2,once,TRBJ1-1,TRBD1
CASPRWGAGELFF,TGTGCCAGCCCCCGATGGGGGGCCGGGGAGCTGTTTTTT,TRBV5-8,-,TRBJ2-2,-
CASSRPPFTLDFTDTQYF,TGTGCCAGCTCACGCCCCCCCTTCACCTTGGATTTCACAGATACGCAGTATTTT,TRBV18,-,TRBJ2-3,-
CASSLAGNTEAFF,TGTGCCAGCAGCTTAGCAGGGAACACTGAAGCTTTCTTT,TRBV7-3,-,TRBJ1-1,-